This T cell receptor (beta chain) was recorded in a study of OX40 agonist ivuxolimab in advanced cancers. About the full investigation: Ivuxolimab was an agonistic, fully human IgG2 monoclonal antibody directed against OX40 (CD134), a costimulatory receptor. Intravenous ivuxolimab was administered to patients every 2 weeks at six dose levels: 0.01, 0.1, 0.3, 1.5, 3 and 10 mg/kg. Of the approximately 50 dose-escalation patients, hepatocellular carcinoma was present in some 19, melanoma in approximately 15, renal cell carcinoma in 9 and head and neck cancer in 9. In the dose-escalation cohort, around four fifths of patients were male, and the mean age was approximately 60 years, with a range of about 23 to 85. Prior anti-PD-1, anti-PD-L1 or anti-CTLA-4 therapy was permitted, and approximately 39% of dose-escalation patients had received checkpoint inhibitors. Partial responses were achieved by three dose-escalation patients, of whom one had hepatocellular carcinoma and two had cutaneous melanoma. The point of sequencing TCRbeta in the periphery was to test whether ivuxolimab changed TCR sequence diversity and drove clonal T-cell expansion. The paper reports the monotherapy dose-escalation portion (N ≈ 50 patients) of the phase I ivuxolimab trial.

Paper-wide results and their limitations: At doses from 0.1 to 3.0 mg/kg, clonal expansion was seen in both CD4+ and CD8+ blood T cells between baseline and week 6. The antigen specificity of the peripheral T cells that underwent clonal expansion was not determined. In the 0.1-3.0 mg/kg groups, partial responders had among the lowest normalized peripheral clonal expansion, particularly in CD8+ T cells. Low levels of normalized T-cell clonal expansion were also seen in some nonresponding patients. After ivuxolimab, more expanded clones were found on average in CD8+ T cells than in CD4+ T cells.

CDR1 SGHDN and CDR2 FVKESK were looked up in the germline V gene. Including cysteine and phenylalanine, the CDR3 has 13 amino acids. Only CDR3 DNA is held: 39 bases, read in frame from base 1. V and J are trimmed by 2 bases and 7 bases, and the gene matches miss 2 bases of the junction. Concerning this clone itself: It has no known antigen specificity. Base quality data are lacking; no much larger clone is found one base away.

Genomic DNA was extracted from sorted cells for sequencing of the TCRbeta CDR3 region. The immunoSEQ Assay was used to sequence the TCRbeta CDR3 regions. Not all clones reach the TCRdb copy of this immuneACCESS table, which keeps in-frame sequences only. Checked studies attribute under half of the gap to unresolved V genes and leave the rest unexplained. This sample is represented by more than 95,000 clones; less than 95% of them were singletons. The ten largest clones capture around 0.81% of the sample. Patients with a history of autoimmune disease or receiving systemic immunosuppression were excluded from the trial. Peripheral blood for TCR sequencing was collected from all dose cohorts at baseline, on cycle 4 day 1, and on cycle 7 day 1. Samples were obtained from an open-label, multicenter, first-in-human phase I dose-escalation trial of ivuxolimab. The trial enrolled adults with locally advanced or metastatic head and neck squamous cell, hepatocellular, melanoma or renal cell carcinoma. CD4+ and CD8+ T cells were sorted separately from peripheral blood before TCR sequencing.

This receptor was identified in an adult with an advanced solid tumor such as melanoma, head and neck, liver or kidney cancer. Source: CD4+ or CD8+ T cells sorted from blood, taken in a trial of the OX40 agonist ivuxolimab. Here the chain combines TRBV14 and TRBJ1-5, with 7 middle bases fitting TRBD1. At the DNA level, the sequence is TGTGCCAGCAGCCAACAGGGGGGACAGCCCCAGCATTTT. It specifies CASSQQGGQPQHF.